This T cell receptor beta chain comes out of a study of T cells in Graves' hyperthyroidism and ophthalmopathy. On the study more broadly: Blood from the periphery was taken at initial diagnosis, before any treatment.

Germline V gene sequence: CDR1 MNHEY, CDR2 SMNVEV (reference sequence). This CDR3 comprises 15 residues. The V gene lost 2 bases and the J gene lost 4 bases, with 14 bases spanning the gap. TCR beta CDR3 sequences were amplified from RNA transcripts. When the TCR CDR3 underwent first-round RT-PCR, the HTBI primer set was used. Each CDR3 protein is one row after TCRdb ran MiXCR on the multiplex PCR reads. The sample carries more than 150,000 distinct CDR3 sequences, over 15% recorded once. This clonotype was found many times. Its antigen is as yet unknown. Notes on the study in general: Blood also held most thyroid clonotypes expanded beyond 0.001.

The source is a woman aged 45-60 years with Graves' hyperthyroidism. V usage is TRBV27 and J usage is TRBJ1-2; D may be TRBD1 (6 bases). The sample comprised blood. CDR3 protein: CASSLRAGVAYGYTF. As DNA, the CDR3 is TGTGCCAGCAGTTTAAGGGCAGGGGTTGCCTATGGCTACACCTTC.